The clone carrying this T cell receptor beta chain appeared a few times. Antigen: not known. This specimen belongs to a study of high-grade serous ovarian cancer treatment subgroups. Study at large: Samples averaged roughly 15,000 reads and 7,000 or so unique TCR beta rearrangements.

The tumor samples were collected prior to definitive surgery or chemotherapy. Germline CDR1 reads SGHRS; CDR2 reads YFSETQ. The CDR3 has 16 amino acids. V lost 0 bases, J lost 0 bases, and 11 bases lay in between. The study's findings and limits: TCR relatedness rose with neoantigen level and trended with mutation load. CDR1 and CDR2 were left unanalyzed; analyses focused on CDR3. Spatial context was lost because tumors were sequenced in bulk.

The data were produced by immunoSEQ multiplex PCR, yet TCRdb's version contains in-frame clones alone and is incomplete. The sample consists of 2,000 to 3,000 clones, approximately 77% of them appearing once. The sequenced sample was tumor tissue. This sequence was found in a human donor with high-grade serous ovarian cancer. The chain uses TRBV5-1 and TRBJ2-3; D is unresolved. The CDR3 region is CASSLVAGSSTDTQYF. The CDR3 region has the DNA TGCGCCAGCAGCTTGGTTGCCGGATCTAGCACAGATACGCAGTATTTT.